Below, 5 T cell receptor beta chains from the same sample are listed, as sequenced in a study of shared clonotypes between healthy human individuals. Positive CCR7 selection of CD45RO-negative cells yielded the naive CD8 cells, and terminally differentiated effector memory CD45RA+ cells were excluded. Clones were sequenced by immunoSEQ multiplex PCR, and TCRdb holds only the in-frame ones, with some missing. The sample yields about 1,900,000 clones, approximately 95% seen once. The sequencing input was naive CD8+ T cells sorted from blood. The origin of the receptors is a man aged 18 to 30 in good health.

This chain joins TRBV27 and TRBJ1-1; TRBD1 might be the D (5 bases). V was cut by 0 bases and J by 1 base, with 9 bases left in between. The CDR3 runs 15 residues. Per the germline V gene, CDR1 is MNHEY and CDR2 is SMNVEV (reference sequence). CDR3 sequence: CASSLSTGTNTEAFF. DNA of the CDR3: TGTGCCAGCAGTTTATCAACAGGAACGAACACTGAAGCTTTCTTT.

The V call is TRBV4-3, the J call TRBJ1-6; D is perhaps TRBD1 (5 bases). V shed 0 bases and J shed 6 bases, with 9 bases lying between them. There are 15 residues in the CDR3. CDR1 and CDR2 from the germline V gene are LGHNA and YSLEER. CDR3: CASSQDRDVNSPLHF. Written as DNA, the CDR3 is TGCGCCAGCAGCCAAGACCGGGACGTTAATTCACCCCTCCACTTT.

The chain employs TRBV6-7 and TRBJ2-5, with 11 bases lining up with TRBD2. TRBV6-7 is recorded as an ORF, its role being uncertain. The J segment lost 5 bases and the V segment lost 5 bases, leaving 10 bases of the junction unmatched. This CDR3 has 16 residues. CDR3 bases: TGTGCCAGCAGTCCCGGGCCACTAGCGGGAGCGGAGACCCAGTACTTC. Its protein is CASSPGPLAGAETQYF.

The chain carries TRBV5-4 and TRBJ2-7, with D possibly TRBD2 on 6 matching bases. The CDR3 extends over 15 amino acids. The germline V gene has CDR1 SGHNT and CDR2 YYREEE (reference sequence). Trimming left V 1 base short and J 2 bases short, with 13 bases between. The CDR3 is CASSLRGAVAYEQYF. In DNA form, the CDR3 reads TGTGCCAGCAGCTTGCGCGGGGCGGTTGCCTACGAGCAGTACTTC.

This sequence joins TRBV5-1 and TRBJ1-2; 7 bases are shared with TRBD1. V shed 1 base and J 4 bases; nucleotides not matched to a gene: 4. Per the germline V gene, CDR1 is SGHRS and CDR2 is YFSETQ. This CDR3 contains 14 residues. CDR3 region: CASSLWDRGYGYTF. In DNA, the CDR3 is TGCGCCAGCAGCTTGTGGGACAGAGGCTATGGCTACACCTTC. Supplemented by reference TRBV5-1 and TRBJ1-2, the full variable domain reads KAGVTQTPRYLIKTRGQQVTLSCSPISGHRSVSWYQQTPGQGLQFLFEYFSETQRNKGNFPGRFSGRQFSNSRSEMNVSTLELGDSALYLCASSLWDRGYGYTFGSGTRLTVV.